A single TCR beta chain is shown here with its context. There is no known antigen for this receptor. The entry originates in a study of T cells expressing NK-cell markers (dated by TCRdb to 2020 to 2021). Regarding the study in general: In sorted CD3+CD56+NKG2C+, CD3+CD56+NKG2C- and CD3+CD56-NKG2C+ T-cell subsets from eight donors, TCR beta-chain repertoires were profiled. All eight donors whose samples were sequenced were randomly selected healthy volunteers, three of them men and five women. Libraries were sequenced as 2 x 150 bp reads on Illumina HiSeq 2000/2500, MiSeq or NextSeq. Of the eight sequenced donors, seven were found to be HCMV-seropositive and one was found to be HCMV-seronegative. Overall study outcomes, separate from this receptor: It remained unclear whether the expanded NKG2C-expressing T cell clones were specific for HCMV antigens. In roughly 6 donors, the dominant CD3+CD56+NKG2C+ clonotypes were found to rank among the top 10 CD8+ clonotypes and to make up about 1.0-7.0% of CD8+ T cells. Those dominant clonotypes were again the most abundant among CD3+CD56-NKG2C+ cells in several donors, at about 25-65%.

To determine HCMV serostatus, a commercial ELISA kit was used to detect HCMV-specific IgG in serum. Ficoll density gradient centrifugation was used to isolate peripheral blood mononuclear cells from blood. Sequencing relied on an Illumina HiSeq 2000. 5'RACE template switching, by which a universal primer site and unique molecular identifiers were added, was used to make TCR beta cDNA libraries. cDNA synthesis was primed from the TCR beta constant segment, followed by two successive PCR amplification steps. The paper's processing steps were these. MIGEC was used to demultiplex reads and group reads by UMI, and MiTCR was used to assemble and quantify clonotypes. To exclude erroneous sequences, any TCR cDNA sequence not supported by at least two reads was discarded. Downstream repertoire analysis used the tcR package, and clonotypes were matched across fractions by CDR3 nucleotide sequence plus V segment. VDJmatch was used to annotate antigen specificity against VDJdb, with one amino acid substitution allowed in CDR3. TCRdb reprocessed the reads; each CDR3 protein sequence makes one entry, and DNA is unavailable. It is TCRdb's table, rather than the study itself, that gives the V and J calls and clone size. This sample's table carries about 150,000 distinct CDR3 sequences. Roughly 35% of the sample belongs to the ten largest clones.

The germline V gene yields LGHNT for CDR1 and FRNRAP for CDR2. Its CDR3 holds 14 amino acids, cysteine through phenylalanine. Nucleotide data are not available. This receptor was identified in a woman aged 50 to 65 in good health. Donor details come from another sample of the same person, matched by shared clones. The chain is encoded by TRBV12-5 joined to TRBJ2-7; TCRdb names TRBD1, which stays unverified in the absence of DNA. The sample consisted of blood T cells: a sorted CD56 or NKG2C T cell subset, CD4+ or CD8+ T cells, or bulk PBMC T cells (not recorded which). CDR3 protein: CASGPGHDSYEQYF.